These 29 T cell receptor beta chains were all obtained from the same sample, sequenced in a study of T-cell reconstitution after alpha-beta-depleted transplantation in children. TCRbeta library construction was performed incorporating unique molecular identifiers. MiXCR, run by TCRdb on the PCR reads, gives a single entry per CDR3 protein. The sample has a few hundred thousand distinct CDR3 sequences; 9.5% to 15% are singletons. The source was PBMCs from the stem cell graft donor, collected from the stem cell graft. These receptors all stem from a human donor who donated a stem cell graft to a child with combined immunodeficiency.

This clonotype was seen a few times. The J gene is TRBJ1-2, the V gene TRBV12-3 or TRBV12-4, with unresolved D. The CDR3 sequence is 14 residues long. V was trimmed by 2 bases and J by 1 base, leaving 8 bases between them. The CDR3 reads CASSLTNNNYGYTF. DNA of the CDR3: TGTGCCAGCAGTTTAACCAACAATAACTATGGCTACACCTTC.

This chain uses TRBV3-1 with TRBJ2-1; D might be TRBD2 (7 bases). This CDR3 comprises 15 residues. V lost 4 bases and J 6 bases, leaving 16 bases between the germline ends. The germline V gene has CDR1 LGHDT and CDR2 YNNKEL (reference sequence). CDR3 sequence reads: CASSPGLGGLNEQFF. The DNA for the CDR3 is TGTGCCAGCAGCCCTGGACTAGGGGGGCTCAATGAGCAGTTCTTC.

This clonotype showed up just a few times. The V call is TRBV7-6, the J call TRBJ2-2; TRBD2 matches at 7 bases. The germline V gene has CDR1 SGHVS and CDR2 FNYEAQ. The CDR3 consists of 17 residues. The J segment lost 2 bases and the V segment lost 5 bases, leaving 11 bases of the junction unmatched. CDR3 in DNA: TGTGCCAGCAGCACGAACGAGGCTAGCGGAAACACCGGGGAGCTGTTTTTT. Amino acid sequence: CASSTNEASGNTGELFF.

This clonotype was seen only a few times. This CDR3 reads CSAEELAGGYTGELFF. The DNA of the CDR3 is TGCAGTGCTGAGGAGCTAGCGGGGGGCTACACCGGGGAGCTGTTTTTT. The J gene is TRBJ2-2, the V gene TRBV20-1; TRBD2 matches at 11 bases. Germline V gives CDR1 DFQATT, CDR2 SNEGSKA (reference sequence). V dropped 5 bases and J dropped 3; count of bases not matched to a gene: 8. This CDR3 is built from 16 residues.

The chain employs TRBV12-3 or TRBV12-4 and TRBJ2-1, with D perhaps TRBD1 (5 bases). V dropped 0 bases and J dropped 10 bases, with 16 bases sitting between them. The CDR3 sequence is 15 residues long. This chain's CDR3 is CASSLAVGNRLEQFF. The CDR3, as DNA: TGTGCCAGCAGTTTAGCGGTGGGCAACAGGTTGGAGCAGTTCTTC.

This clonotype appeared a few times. The CDR3 DNA reads TGCGCCAGCAGCCAAGACCTAGCGGGAGTAACAGATACGCAGTATTTT. Translation: CASSQDLAGVTDTQYF. The chain joins TRBV4-3 to TRBJ2-3, with 10 nucleotides matching TRBD2. V trimming: 0 bases; J trimming: 3 bases; junction bases outside the gene matches: 3. Germline CDR1 and CDR2: LGHNA and YSLEER. The CDR3 is 16 residues long.

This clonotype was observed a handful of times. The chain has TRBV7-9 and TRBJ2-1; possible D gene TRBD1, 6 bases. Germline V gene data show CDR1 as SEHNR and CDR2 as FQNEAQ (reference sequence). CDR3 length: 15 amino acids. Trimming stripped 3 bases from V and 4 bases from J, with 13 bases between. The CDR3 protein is CASSFARGIYNEQFF. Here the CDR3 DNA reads TGTGCCAGCAGCTTTGCCAGGGGAATTTACAATGAGCAGTTCTTC.

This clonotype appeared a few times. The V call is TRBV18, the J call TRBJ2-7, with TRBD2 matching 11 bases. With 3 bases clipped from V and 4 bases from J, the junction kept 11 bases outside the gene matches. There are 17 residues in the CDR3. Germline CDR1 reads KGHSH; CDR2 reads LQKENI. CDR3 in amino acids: CASSPSTSGSGFYEQYF. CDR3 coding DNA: TGTGCCAGCTCACCCTCAACTAGCGGGAGTGGTTTTTACGAGCAGTACTTC.

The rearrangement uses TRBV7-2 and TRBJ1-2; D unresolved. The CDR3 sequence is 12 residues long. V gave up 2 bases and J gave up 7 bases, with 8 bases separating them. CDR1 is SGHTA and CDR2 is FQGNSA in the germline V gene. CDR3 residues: CASSLIEAGYTF. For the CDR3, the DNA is TGTGCCAGCAGCTTAATAGAGGCTGGCTACACCTTC.

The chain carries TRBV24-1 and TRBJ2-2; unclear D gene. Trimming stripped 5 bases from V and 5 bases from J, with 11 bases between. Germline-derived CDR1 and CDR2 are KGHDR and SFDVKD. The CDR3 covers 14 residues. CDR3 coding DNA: TGTGCCACCAGTGGGGAACGACTGACCGGGGAGCTGTTTTTT. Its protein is CATSGERLTGELFF.

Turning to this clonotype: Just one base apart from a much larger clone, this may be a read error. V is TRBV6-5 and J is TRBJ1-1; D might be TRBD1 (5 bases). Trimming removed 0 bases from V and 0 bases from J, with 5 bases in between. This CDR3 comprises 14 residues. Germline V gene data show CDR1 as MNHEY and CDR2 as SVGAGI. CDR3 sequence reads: CASSYSGLNTEAFF. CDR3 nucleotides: TGTGCCAGCAGTTACTCGGGACTGAACACTGAAGCTTTCTTT.

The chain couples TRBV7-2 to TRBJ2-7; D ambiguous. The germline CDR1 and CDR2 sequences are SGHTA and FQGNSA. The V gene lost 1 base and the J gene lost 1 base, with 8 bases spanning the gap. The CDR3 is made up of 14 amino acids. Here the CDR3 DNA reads TGTGCCAGCAGCTTAGATGGCCAATCCTACGAGCAGTACTTC. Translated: CASSLDGQSYEQYF.

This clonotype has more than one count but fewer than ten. Here the CDR3 reads CASSFIAGGRTDTQYF. CDR3 nucleotides: TGTGCCAGCAGCTTTATAGCGGGGGGCAGGACAGATACGCAGTATTTT. This sequence joins TRBV5-6 and TRBJ2-3, with TRBD2 matching over 10 bases. V lost 2 bases to trimming and J lost 3 bases; unmatched junction nucleotides: 6. The CDR3 has 16 amino acids. Germline assignment: CDR1 SGHDT and CDR2 YYEEEE.

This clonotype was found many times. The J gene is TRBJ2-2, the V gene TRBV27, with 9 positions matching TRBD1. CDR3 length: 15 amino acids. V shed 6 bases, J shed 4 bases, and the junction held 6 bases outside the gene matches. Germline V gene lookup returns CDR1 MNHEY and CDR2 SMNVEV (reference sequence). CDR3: CASSLGQGATGELFF. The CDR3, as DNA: TGTGCCAGCAGCCTGGGACAGGGAGCCACCGGGGAGCTGTTTTTT.

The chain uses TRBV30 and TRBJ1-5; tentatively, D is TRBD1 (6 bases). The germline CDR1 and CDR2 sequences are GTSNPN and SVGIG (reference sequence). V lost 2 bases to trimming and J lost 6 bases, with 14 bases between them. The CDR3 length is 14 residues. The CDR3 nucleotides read TGTGCCTGGAGTCCTCAGGGGTCAGGTCAGCCCCAGCATTTT. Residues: CAWSPQGSGQPQHF.

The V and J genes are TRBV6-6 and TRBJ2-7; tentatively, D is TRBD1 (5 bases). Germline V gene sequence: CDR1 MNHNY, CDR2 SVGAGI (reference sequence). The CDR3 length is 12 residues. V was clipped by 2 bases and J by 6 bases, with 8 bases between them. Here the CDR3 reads CASSYGAREQYF. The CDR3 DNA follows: TGTGCCAGCAGTTACGGGGCTCGCGAGCAGTACTTC.

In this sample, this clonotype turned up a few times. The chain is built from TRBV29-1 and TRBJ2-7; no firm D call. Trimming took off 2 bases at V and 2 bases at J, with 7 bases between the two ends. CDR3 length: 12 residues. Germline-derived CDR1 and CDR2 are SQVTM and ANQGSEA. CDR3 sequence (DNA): TGCAGCGTTGAACACAGTGCCTACGAGCAGTACTTC. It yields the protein CSVEHSAYEQYF.

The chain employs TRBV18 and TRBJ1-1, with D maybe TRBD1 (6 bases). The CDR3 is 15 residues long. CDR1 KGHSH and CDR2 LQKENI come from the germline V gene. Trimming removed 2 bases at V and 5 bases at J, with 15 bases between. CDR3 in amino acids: CASSPGGLGATEAFF. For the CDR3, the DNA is TGTGCCAGCTCACCAGGGGGCCTGGGTGCGACTGAAGCTTTCTTT.

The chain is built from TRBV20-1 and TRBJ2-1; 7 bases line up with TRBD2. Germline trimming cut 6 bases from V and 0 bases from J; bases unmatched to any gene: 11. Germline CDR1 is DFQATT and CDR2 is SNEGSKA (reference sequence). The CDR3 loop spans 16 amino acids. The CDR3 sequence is CSATFRDYSSYNEQFF. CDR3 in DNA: TGCAGTGCAACTTTCCGGGACTACAGCTCCTACAATGAGCAGTTCTTC.

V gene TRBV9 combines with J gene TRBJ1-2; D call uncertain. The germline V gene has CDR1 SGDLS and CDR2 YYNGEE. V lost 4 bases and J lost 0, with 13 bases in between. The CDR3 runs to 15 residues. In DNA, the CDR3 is TGTGCCAGCAGCCCCACCTCGGACCCTAACTATGGCTACACCTTC. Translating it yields CASSPTSDPNYGYTF.

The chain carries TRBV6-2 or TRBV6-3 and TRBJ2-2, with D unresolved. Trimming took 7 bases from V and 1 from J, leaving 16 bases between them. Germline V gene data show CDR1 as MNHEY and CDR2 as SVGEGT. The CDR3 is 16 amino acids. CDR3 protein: CASTTAIRRNTGELFF. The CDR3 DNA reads TGTGCCAGCACAACGGCTATCCGAAGGAACACCGGGGAGCTGTTTTTT.

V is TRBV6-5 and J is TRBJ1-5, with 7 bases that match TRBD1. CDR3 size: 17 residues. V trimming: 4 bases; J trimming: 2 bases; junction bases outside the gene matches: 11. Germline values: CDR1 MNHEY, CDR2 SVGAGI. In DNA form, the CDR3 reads TGTGCCAGCAGTTCTGACAGGGTCGGGATGGGCAATCAGCCCCAGCATTTT. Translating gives CASSSDRVGMGNQPQHF.

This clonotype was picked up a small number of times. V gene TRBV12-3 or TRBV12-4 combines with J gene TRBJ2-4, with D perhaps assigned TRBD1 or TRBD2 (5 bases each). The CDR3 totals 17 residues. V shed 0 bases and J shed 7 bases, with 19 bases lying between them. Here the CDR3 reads CASSLAGDPSPGNIQYF. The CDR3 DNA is TGTGCCAGCAGTTTAGCGGGGGATCCCTCCCCTGGGAACATTCAGTACTTC.

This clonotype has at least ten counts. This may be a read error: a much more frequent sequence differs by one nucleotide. This chain's CDR3 is CASSYSSVGVIGTQYF. CDR3 sequence (DNA): TGTGCCAGCAGTTACTCTAGCGTGGGGGTCATCGGTACGCAGTATTTT. V and J are TRBV12-3 or TRBV12-4 and TRBJ2-3; D is possibly TRBD2 (6 bases). This CDR3 region has 16 residues. Trimming stripped 4 bases from V and 8 bases from J, with 22 bases between.

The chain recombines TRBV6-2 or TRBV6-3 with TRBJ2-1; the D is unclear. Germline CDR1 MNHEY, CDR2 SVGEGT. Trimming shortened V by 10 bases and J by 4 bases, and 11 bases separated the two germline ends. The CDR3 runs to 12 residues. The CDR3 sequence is CATFDGYNEQFF. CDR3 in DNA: TGTGCCACCTTTGACGGTTACAATGAGCAGTTCTTC.

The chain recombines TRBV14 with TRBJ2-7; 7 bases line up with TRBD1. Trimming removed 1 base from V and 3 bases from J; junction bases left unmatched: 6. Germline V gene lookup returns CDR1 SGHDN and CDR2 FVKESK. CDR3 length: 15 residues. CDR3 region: CASSQGQGPGYEQYF. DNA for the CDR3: TGTGCCAGCAGCCAAGGACAGGGTCCGGGCTACGAGCAGTACTTC.

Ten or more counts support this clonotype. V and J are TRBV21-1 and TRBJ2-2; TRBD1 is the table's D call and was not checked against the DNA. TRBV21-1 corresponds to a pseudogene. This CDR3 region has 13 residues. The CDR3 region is CASSHPGGGELFF. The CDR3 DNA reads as TGTGCCAGCAGCCATCCCGGGGGCGGGGAGCTGTTTTTT.

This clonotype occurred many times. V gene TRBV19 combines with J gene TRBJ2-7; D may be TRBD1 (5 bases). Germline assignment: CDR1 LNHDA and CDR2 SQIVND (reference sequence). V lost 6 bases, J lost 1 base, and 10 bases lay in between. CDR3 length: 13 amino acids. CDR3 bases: TGTGCCAGTAGCCTGGACAAGTCCTACGAGCAGTACTTC. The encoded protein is CASSLDKSYEQYF.

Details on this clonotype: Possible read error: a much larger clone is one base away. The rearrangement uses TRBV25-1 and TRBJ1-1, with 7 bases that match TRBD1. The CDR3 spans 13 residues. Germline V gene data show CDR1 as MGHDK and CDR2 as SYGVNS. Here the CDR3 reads CATSDTTGPKAFF. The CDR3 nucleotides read TGTGCCACCAGTGACACGACAGGGCCCAAAGCTTTCTTT.